This TCR beta chain stems from a study of shared clonotypes between healthy human individuals. About the study: CD4 naive and memory got three plates each, CD8 naive two, CD8 memory one.

Sequencing used immunoSEQ multiplex PCR; TCRdb keeps in-frame clones, though not all of them. The table shows approximately 980,000 clones, with about 80% occurring only once. The J segment lost 10 bases and the V segment lost 3 bases, leaving 8 bases of the junction unmatched. The CDR3 is 15 residues long. Germline CDR1 reads SGHRS; CDR2 reads YFSETQ. Study-wide points: There were few donors, and this limited the genetic and exposure-history diversity represented.

This clone was recorded only once. What it binds is not known. The gene calls are TRBV5-1 and TRBJ2-1, with 12 nucleotides matching TRBD2. The specimen sequenced was memory CD4+ T cells sorted from blood. Indicated subset: CD45RA-negative fraction. The sequence derives from a man aged 18 to 35 in good health. CDR3: CASSSDPGTSGEQFF. CDR3 coding DNA: TGCGCCAGCAGCTCAGACCCCGGGACTAGCGGGGAGCAGTTCTTC.